The TCR beta chain under discussion was sequenced for a study of OX40 agonist ivuxolimab in advanced cancers. Study context: Patients received ivuxolimab, an agonistic anti-OX40 (CD134) antibody.

V lost 1 base and J lost 4, with 11 bases in between. The CDR3 length is 14 residues. Germline CDR1 SGHTA, CDR2 FQGNSA. Sequencing used immunoSEQ multiplex PCR; TCRdb keeps in-frame clones, though not all of them. The data hold 50,000 to 65,000 clones, with 70% to 90% observed a single time. Autoimmune disease history or systemic immunosuppression led to patients being barred. This chain uses TRBV7-2 with TRBJ2-7; either TRBD1 or TRBD2 may fit D (5 bases each). The sample here was CD4+ or CD8+ T cells sorted from blood, taken in a trial of the OX40 agonist ivuxolimab. The receptor was isolated from an adult with an advanced solid tumor such as melanoma, head and neck, liver or kidney cancer. This CDR3 reads CASSLVPGPYEQYF. The CDR3 DNA is TGTGCCAGCAGCTTAGTTCCGGGGCCGTACGAGCAGTACTTC.